These 30 T cell receptor beta chains were sequenced from one sample in a study of beta chain features in type 1 diabetes. Study-wide points: In all four CD4+ subsets, TCRB CDR3 length was significantly, moderately reduced in type 1 diabetes.

Their specific antigens are unknown. Of the isolated RNA, all was reverse transcribed, and so the sequenced material was expressed TCRB transcripts. Assay used: immunoSEQ multiplex PCR; TCRdb lists only in-frame clones, some missing. The sample shows about 150,000 clones, about an eighth of them seen only once. Sequences were obtained from central memory CD4+ T cells from blood. These TCRs come from a man in his late teens or twenties with type 1 diabetes.

V usage is TRBV4-1 and J usage is TRBJ2-3, with 12 bases that match TRBD1. CDR1 MGHRA and CDR2 YSYEKL come from the germline V gene. V shed 4 bases, J shed 6 bases, and the junction held 5 bases outside the gene matches. This CDR3 region has 15 residues. In DNA form, the CDR3 reads TGCGCCAGCAGCCCGGGACAGGGGGCGGTTGATACGCAGTATTTT. It yields the protein CASSPGQGAVDTQYF.

This chain uses TRBV25-1 with TRBJ2-1; D may be TRBD1 (6 bases). Trimming took 2 bases from V and 0 from J, leaving 14 bases between them. CDR1 MGHDK and CDR2 SYGVNS come from the germline V gene. The CDR3 runs 17 residues. CDR3 sequence reads: CASSEITGLGSYNEQFF. The CDR3 DNA sequence: TGTGCCAGCAGTGAAATCACAGGGCTGGGCTCCTACAATGAGCAGTTCTTC.

This chain joins TRBV30 and TRBJ1-4; 7 nucleotides match TRBD1. Germline V CDR1 and CDR2: GTSNPN, SVGIG (reference sequence). The J segment lost 6 bases and the V segment lost 7 bases, leaving 5 bases of the junction unmatched. CDR3 length: 12 amino acids. CDR3 DNA sequence: TGTGCCTTCGACAGGGAAGATGAAAAACTGTTTTTT. This gives the protein CAFDREDEKLFF.

This clone was detected a few times. The V and J genes are TRBV13 and TRBJ2-7, with D maybe TRBD2 (5 bases). The CDR3 consists of 14 residues. Trimming removed 5 bases from V and 7 bases from J, with 18 bases in between. Germline V CDR1 and CDR2: PRHDT, FYEKMQ (reference sequence). CDR3 sequence reads: CASSPIFNPGEQYF. For the CDR3, the DNA is TGTGCCAGCAGCCCGATTTTTAATCCGGGGGAGCAGTACTTC.

The chain links TRBV19 to TRBJ2-7; possible D gene TRBD1, 6 bases. The CDR3 sequence is 12 residues long. V lost 6 bases, J lost 2 bases, and 8 bases lay in between. From germline, CDR1 is LNHDA and CDR2 SQIVND (reference sequence). CDR3 bases: TGTGCCAGTAGAGGGGACACCTACGAGCAGTACTTC. This encodes CASRGDTYEQYF.

This clone turned up a few times. Other DNA sequences within the sample encode an identical CDR3. V is TRBV9 and J is TRBJ1-2, with 7 bases lining up with TRBD1. The V gene end was trimmed by 3 bases and the J gene end by 7 bases; junction bases not matched to a gene: 6. Looked up from germline, CDR1 is SGDLS and CDR2 is YYNGEE. The CDR3 has 13 amino acids. CDR3 in amino acids: CASSGQGERGYTF. The CDR3 DNA sequence: TGTGCCAGCAGCGGTCAGGGGGAGCGTGGCTACACCTTC.

The chain combines TRBV7-9 with TRBJ1-6; D is unresolved. CDR3 size: 14 residues. From germline, CDR1 is SEHNR and CDR2 FQNEAQ (reference sequence). V lost 2 bases, J lost 10 bases, and 12 bases lay in between. The CDR3 reads CASSLRGAGSPLHF. The CDR3 DNA follows: TGTGCCAGCAGCTTACGGGGTGCAGGATCACCCCTCCACTTT.

The rearrangement uses TRBV9 and TRBJ1-3, with D perhaps TRBD1 (6 bases). The V gene lost 0 bases and the J gene lost 4 bases, with 11 bases spanning the gap. Looked up from germline, CDR1 is SGDLS and CDR2 is YYNGEE. This CDR3 comprises 15 residues. Here the CDR3 DNA reads TGTGCCAGCAGCGTAGCTTCAGGGGTAGGAAACACCATATATTTT. Protein: CASSVASGVGNTIYF.

This chain's CDR3 is CASSSTNSYGYTF. The CDR3 coding sequence is TGCGCCAGCAGCTCGACAAATTCTTATGGCTACACCTTC. The chain recombines TRBV4-1 with TRBJ1-2; D remains ambiguous. The V end lost 5 bases, the J end lost 5 bases, and 12 bases lay between the germline ends. Germline lookup yields CDR1 MGHRA and CDR2 YSYEKL. The CDR3 loop spans 13 amino acids.

The sample holds a few counts of this clone. The chain is built from TRBV19 and TRBJ1-6, with TRBD1 matching 7 bases. Trimming removed 6 bases from V and 7 bases from J; junction bases left unmatched: 6. Germline V CDR1 and CDR2: LNHDA, SQIVND (reference sequence). This CDR3 contains 14 residues. The CDR3 sequence: CASRPGTANSPLHF. The DNA of the CDR3 is TGTGCCAGTAGGCCCGGGACAGCAAATTCACCCCTCCACTTT.

V and J are TRBV30 and TRBJ1-2; no firm D call. This CDR3 region has 12 residues. Germline CDR1 GTSNPN, CDR2 SVGIG (reference sequence). V lost 4 bases to trimming and J lost 8 bases, with 14 bases between them. In nucleotides, the CDR3 is TGTGCCTGGAATAGACAACTTCTGGGCTACACCTTC. Protein sequence: CAWNRQLLGYTF.

This clone has more than one count but fewer than ten. The sample carries other DNA sequences with the same CDR3. The chain is built from TRBV2 and TRBJ2-7, with D perhaps matching TRBD1 (6 bases). Germline V lookup: CDR1 SNHLY, CDR2 FYNNEI. The CDR3 is 12 residues long. V was cut by 5 bases and J by 7 bases, with 12 bases left in between. The CDR3 loop reads CASSSRGGEQYF. The CDR3 nucleotides are TGTGCCAGCAGTAGCAGGGGTGGTGAGCAGTACTTC.

This clone was seen a handful of times. The chain combines TRBV15 with TRBJ2-1, with D perhaps given as TRBD1 or TRBD2 (5 bases each). V lost 1 base and J lost 8, with 6 bases in between. Germline V CDR1 and CDR2: LNHNV, YYDKDF (reference sequence). The CDR3 runs 12 residues. The CDR3 loop is CATSRGGDEQFF. In DNA form, the CDR3 reads TGTGCCACCAGCAGAGGAGGGGATGAGCAGTTCTTC. Combining the CDR3 with reference TRBV15 and TRBJ2-1 gives the whole variable domain DAMVIQNPRYQVTQFGKPVTLSCSQTLNHNVMYWYQQKSSQAPKLLFHYYDKDFNNEADTPDNFQSRRPNTSFCFLDIRSPGLGDTAMYLCATSRGGDEQFFGPGTRLTVL.

This clone was observed a few times. The gene calls are TRBV30 and TRBJ2-2; D tentatively reads TRBD1 or TRBD2 (6 bases each). The CDR3 runs 14 residues. CDR1 is GTSNPN and CDR2 is SVGIG in the germline V gene (reference sequence). V was pared by 5 bases and J by 2 bases, with 12 bases between. CDR3: CAWRTGGNTGELFF. In DNA, the CDR3 is TGTGCCTGGCGAACCGGGGGCAACACCGGGGAGCTGTTTTTT. Full variable domain (outside the CDR3, taken from reference TRBV30 and TRBJ2-2): SQTIHQWPATLVQPVGSPLSLECTVEGTSNPNLYWYRQAAGRGLQLLFYSVGIGQISSEVPQNLSASRPQDRQFILSSKKLLLSDSGFYLCAWRTGGNTGELFFGEGSRLTVL.

Many counts were recorded for this clone. The rearrangement joins TRBV30 to TRBJ1-1, with TRBD1 matching over 7 bases. V dropped 3 bases and J dropped 4; count of bases not matched to a gene: 11. The CDR3 is 15 residues long. CDR1 is GTSNPN, CDR2 SVGIG, per germline (reference sequence). The chain's CDR3 is CAWSAAGGWATEAFF. The CDR3 bases are TGTGCCTGGAGCGCCGCAGGGGGTTGGGCCACTGAAGCTTTCTTT.

The V gene is TRBV4-1, the J gene TRBJ2-3; D could derive from TRBD1 or TRBD2 (5 bases each). The CDR3 spans 14 residues. Trimming removed 5 bases at V and 2 bases at J, with 11 bases between. Per the germline V gene, CDR1 is MGHRA and CDR2 is YSYEKL. CDR3 DNA sequence: TGCGCCAGCAGCTTAGGGACCCACACAGATACGCAGTATTTT. This sequence encodes CASSLGTHTDTQYF.

This clone was seen ten or more times. The V gene is TRBV5-6, the J gene TRBJ1-2; D may be TRBD1 (5 bases). V was clipped by 5 bases and J by 4 bases, with 9 bases between them. This CDR3 comprises 12 residues. Looked up from germline, CDR1 is SGHDT and CDR2 is YYEEEE. CDR3 bases: TGTGCCAGCAGTTTCGACAGCTATGGCTACACCTTC. This gives the protein CASSFDSYGYTF.

This chain links TRBV30 with TRBJ2-1, with D unresolved. The CDR3 consists of 12 residues. Germline loops: CDR1 GTSNPN, CDR2 SVGIG (reference sequence). Trimming pared 4 bases from V and 7 bases from J, leaving 11 bases between. The CDR3 region has the DNA TGTGCCTGGAAATATCCAAGGAATGAGCAGTTCTTC. Translating it yields CAWKYPRNEQFF.

The chain is built from TRBV30 and TRBJ1-6; possibly TRBD1 for D (5 bases). V was pared by 1 base and J by 7 bases, with 14 bases between. CDR3 length equals 15 residues. CDR1 is GTSNPN, CDR2 SVGIG, per germline (reference sequence). CDR3 residues: CAWSGGAAKNSPLHF. DNA for the CDR3: TGTGCCTGGAGTGGAGGGGCGGCCAAAAATTCACCCCTCCACTTT. Complete variable domain (other parts from reference TRBV30 and TRBJ1-6): SQTIHQWPATLVQPVGSPLSLECTVEGTSNPNLYWYRQAAGRGLQLLFYSVGIGQISSEVPQNLSASRPQDRQFILSSKKLLLSDSGFYLCAWSGGAAKNSPLHFGNGTRLTVT.

The table lists this clone with many counts. V usage is TRBV7-3 and J usage is TRBJ2-3; TRBD2 is a possible D gene (5 bases). CDR3 length: 14 amino acids. From germline, CDR1 is SGHTA and CDR2 FQGTGA. Trimming pared 4 bases from V and 6 bases from J, leaving 14 bases between. The CDR3 sequence is CASSSKRGADTQYF. The CDR3 bases are TGTGCCAGCAGCTCAAAACGGGGAGCGGATACGCAGTATTTT.

A few counts support this clone. The chain couples TRBV7-9 to TRBJ2-5; 9 bases are shared with TRBD1. The J call may be in error: the DNA end matches TRBJ2-7 better. CDR3 size: 13 residues. Germline loops: CDR1 SEHNR, CDR2 FQNEAQ (reference sequence). The CDR3 DNA follows: TGTGCCAGTGACAGGGGGAGCTCCTACGAGCAGTACTTC. Translation: CASDRGSSYEQYF.

This clone was observed a few times. The rearrangement uses TRBV7-9 and TRBJ1-2; 8 bases are a match to TRBD1. CDR1 is SEHNR, CDR2 FQNEAQ, per germline (reference sequence). CDR3 length equals 14 residues. Germline trimming cut 5 bases from V and 8 bases from J; bases unmatched to any gene: 10. CDR3 in DNA: TGTGCCAGCAGCCGACAGGGGCTGGAGTGGGGCTACACCTTC. It encodes CASSRQGLEWGYTF.

This chain connects TRBV30 to TRBJ2-7; possible D gene TRBD1, 5 bases. The CDR3 sequence is 11 residues long. Germline V gives CDR1 GTSNPN, CDR2 SVGIG (reference sequence). The germline V and J ends were trimmed by 3 bases and 2 bases, with 5 bases remaining between them. CDR3 amino acids: CAWRGPYEQYF. The DNA of the CDR3 is TGTGCCTGGAGGGGGCCCTACGAGCAGTACTTC. Looking up the rest from reference TRBV30 and TRBJ2-7 gives the full variable domain: SQTIHQWPATLVQPVGSPLSLECTVEGTSNPNLYWYRQAAGRGLQLLFYSVGIGQISSEVPQNLSASRPQDRQFILSSKKLLLSDSGFYLCAWRGPYEQYFGPGTRLTVT.

This clone was picked up many times. V and J are TRBV5-5 and TRBJ1-5; D unresolved. The CDR3 totals 13 residues. Trimming took off 0 bases at V and 4 bases at J, with 5 bases between the two ends. Germline CDR1 reads SGHKS; CDR2 reads YYEKEE (reference sequence). The CDR3 nucleotides read TGTGCCAGCAGCTTGGCACCGAATCAGCCCCAGCATTTT. Protein sequence: CASSLAPNQPQHF.

This clone has a handful of counts. The chain uses TRBV6-6 and TRBJ1-2, with D perhaps matching TRBD1 (5 bases). V lost 7 bases to trimming and J lost 4 bases, with 16 bases between them. This CDR3 is built from 14 residues. Per germline, CDR1 MNHNY and CDR2 SVGAGI (reference sequence). The CDR3, as DNA: TGTGCCAGCACCTACGGGGAGGGGAGCTATGGCTACACCTTC. This sequence encodes CASTYGEGSYGYTF.

The sample holds a few counts of this clone. This chain connects TRBV7-6 to TRBJ1-3; D remains ambiguous. V was shortened by 1 base and J by 4 bases, with 5 bases between the two germline ends. Germline V gene sequence: CDR1 SGHVS, CDR2 FNYEAQ. The CDR3 sequence is 13 residues long. CDR3 in DNA: TGTGCCAGCAGCTTAGATAACGGAAACACCATATATTTT. It translates to CASSLDNGNTIYF.

This clone came up a few times. The V gene is TRBV27, the J gene TRBJ2-7, with D perhaps matching TRBD1 (5 bases). CDR3 length: 13 amino acids. V lost 10 bases to trimming and J lost 3 bases, with 16 bases between them. Germline V gives CDR1 MNHEY, CDR2 SMNVEV (reference sequence). The CDR3 nucleotides are TGTGCCACCAAAAGCCCAGGGTTCTACGAGCAGTACTTC. Amino acid sequence: CATKSPGFYEQYF.

This clone is medium-sized by share. This rearrangement joins TRBV2 to TRBJ2-1; 7 positions match TRBD1. V shed 5 bases, J shed 9 bases, and the junction held 7 bases outside the gene matches. Germline V lookup: CDR1 SNHLY, CDR2 FYNNEI. The CDR3 totals 13 residues. The DNA for the CDR3 is TGTGCCAGCAGTTCCACAGGGGTGGGTGAGCAGTTCTTC. Translating it yields CASSSTGVGEQFF.

This chain uses TRBV19 with TRBJ2-7; maybe TRBD2 (5 bases). V lost 4 bases to trimming and J lost 7 bases, with 14 bases between them. The CDR3 runs to 13 residues. CDR1 and CDR2 from the germline V gene are LNHDA and SQIVND (reference sequence). The CDR3 loop is CASSKAPGLEQYF. For the CDR3, the DNA is TGTGCCAGTAGTAAGGCCCCGGGGTTGGAGCAGTACTTC.

The gene calls are TRBV9 and TRBJ1-2, with 10 nucleotides matching TRBD1. The V segment lost 0 bases and the J segment 8 bases; nucleotides outside the gene matches: 7. Germline-derived CDR1 and CDR2 are SGDLS and YYNGEE. This CDR3 comprises 15 residues. The CDR3 coding sequence is TGTGCCAGCAGCGTAGGAGGGGACAGGGGAAAGGGCTACACCTTC. It codes for CASSVGGDRGKGYTF.